This T cell receptor beta chain was observed in a study of T cell repertoires in cytomegalovirus infection. Study background: CMV infection and matching HLA type were both indicated by public TCR beta signatures.

Each CDR3 protein is one row after TCRdb ran MiXCR on the reads. The sample has 130,000 or so distinct CDR3 sequences, roughly 6.5% seen once. At least ten counts were recorded for this clonotype. The CDR3 is 14 amino acids. CDR1 is SGHTA and CDR2 is FQGNSA in the germline V gene. V was clipped by 5 bases and J by 5 bases, with 15 bases between them. The J gene is TRBJ2-5, the V gene TRBV7-2; D might be TRBD2 (5 bases). The TCR sequence derives from a human donor in good health (CMV status not recorded). Some clones in this sample may be carry-over from other donors' samples. Sequenced input: PBMCs. CDR3 sequence reads: CASSAPPGRETQYF. As DNA, the CDR3 is TGTGCCAGCAGCGCCCCCCCGGGAAGGGAGACCCAGTACTTC.